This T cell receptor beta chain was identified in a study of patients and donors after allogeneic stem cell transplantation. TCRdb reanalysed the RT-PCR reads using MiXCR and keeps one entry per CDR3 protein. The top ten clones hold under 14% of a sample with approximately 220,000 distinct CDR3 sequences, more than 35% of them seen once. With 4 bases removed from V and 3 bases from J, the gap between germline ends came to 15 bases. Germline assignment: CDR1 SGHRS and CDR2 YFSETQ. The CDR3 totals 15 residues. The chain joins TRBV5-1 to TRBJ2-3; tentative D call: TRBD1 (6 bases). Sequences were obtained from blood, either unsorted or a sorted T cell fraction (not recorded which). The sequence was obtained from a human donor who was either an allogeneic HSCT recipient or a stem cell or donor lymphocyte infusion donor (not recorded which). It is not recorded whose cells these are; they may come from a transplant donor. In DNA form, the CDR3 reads TGCGCCAGCAGCGGAACAGGGAAGTTTACAGATACGCAGTATTTT. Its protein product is CASSGTGKFTDTQYF.